Listed here are 12 T cell receptor beta chains from one sample, sequenced in a study of memory CD4+ T cells and cytomegalovirus serostatus. Single viable CD3+CD4+CD8-CD45RO+ cells were sorted as the memory CD4+ T cells. Using immunoSEQ multiplex PCR, the repertoire was profiled, and TCRdb retains in-frame clones only, with some absent. The sample contains tens of thousands of clones, about 81% of which appear only once. Sequenced sample: memory CD4+ T cells from blood. These receptor sequences come from an adult in good health and CMV-seronegative.

This clone has more than one count but fewer than ten. The gene calls are TRBV2 and TRBJ1-1; no definite D call. The V end lost 2 bases, the J end lost 6 bases, and 7 bases lay between the germline ends. Germline CDR1 is SNHLY and CDR2 is FYNNEI. The CDR3 spans 12 residues. The chain's CDR3 is CASSESVPEAFF. CDR3 nucleotides: TGTGCCAGCAGTGAATCTGTCCCTGAAGCTTTCTTT.

This clone was recorded only once. V and J are TRBV29-1 and TRBJ2-2; 8 bases are shared with TRBD1. The V gene end was trimmed by 6 bases and the J gene end by 1 base; junction bases not matched to a gene: 7. CDR3 length: 15 residues. CDR1 is SQVTM and CDR2 is ANQGSEA in the germline V gene. Written as DNA, the CDR3 is TGCAGCGTGGGAAACGGGACAGGGAACACCGGGGAGCTGTTTTTT. Translated: CSVGNGTGNTGELFF.

V gene TRBV5-1 combines with J gene TRBJ1-6; 7 bases line up with TRBD1. This CDR3 region has 14 residues. The germline CDR1 and CDR2 sequences are SGHRS and YFSETQ. Trimming took 4 bases from V and 4 from J; bases not matched to a gene: 2. The CDR3 is CASSETGYNSPLHF. The CDR3 nucleotides read TGCGCCAGCAGCGAGACAGGGTATAATTCACCCCTCCACTTT.

This clone was seen once. V and J are TRBV15 and TRBJ1-2; D remains ambiguous. The CDR3 runs to 16 residues. Looked up from germline, CDR1 is LNHNV and CDR2 is YYDKDF (reference sequence). Trimming left V 0 bases short and J 0 bases short, with 11 bases between. In DNA form, the CDR3 reads TGTGCCACCAGCAGAGATTGGAGGTTAGCTAACTATGGCTACACCTTC. Translated, it gives CATSRDWRLANYGYTF.

The rearrangement uses TRBV21-1 and TRBJ1-2; TRBD1, the table's D call, was not compared with the DNA. TRBV21-1 is marked as a pseudogene. CDR3 length equals 14 residues. CDR3 sequence: CASSKQGANHGYTF. CDR3 bases: TGTGCCAGCAGCAAACAGGGGGCTAATCATGGCTACACCTTC.

V is TRBV11-2 and J is TRBJ2-3; D is unresolved. The germline V and J ends were trimmed by 5 bases and 3 bases, with 6 bases remaining between them. CDR3 size: 12 residues. CDR1 is SGHAT, CDR2 FQNNGV, per germline. The CDR3 DNA sequence: TGTGCCAGCAGCCCCACAACAGATACGCAGTATTTT. Its protein is CASSPTTDTQYF. The full variable domain, completed using reference TRBV11-2 and TRBJ2-3, is EAGVAQSPRYKIIEKRQSVAFWCNPISGHATLYWYQQILGQGPKLLIQFQNNGVVDDSQLPKDRFSAERLKGVDSTLKIQPAKLEDSAVYLCASSPTTDTQYFGPGTRLTVL.

The chain carries TRBV5-1 and TRBJ2-2; D is unresolved. The ends were cut back, 3 bases at V and 5 bases at J, with 11 bases in the middle. CDR1 SGHRS and CDR2 YFSETQ come from the germline V gene. The CDR3 has 14 residues. CDR3 residues: CASSSGMGTGELFF. For the CDR3, the DNA is TGCGCCAGCAGCTCTGGTATGGGGACCGGGGAGCTGTTTTTT.

The chain employs TRBV19 and TRBJ1-5; a weak D match, TRBD1 (6 bases). CDR3 length equals 15 residues. Per germline, CDR1 LNHDA and CDR2 SQIVND (reference sequence). The germline V and J ends were trimmed by 2 bases and 1 base, with 9 bases remaining between them. CDR3 bases: TGTGCCAGTAGTATAAGGCAGGGGAGCAATCAGCCCCAGCATTTT. This sequence encodes CASSIRQGSNQPQHF.

The chain employs TRBV19 and TRBJ2-7; 7 bases align to TRBD1. V shed 2 bases and J 1 base; nucleotides not matched to a gene: 2. Germline V gene sequence: CDR1 LNHDA, CDR2 SQIVND (reference sequence). The CDR3 is made up of 14 amino acids. The CDR3 is CASSIRTGSYEQYF. In DNA form, the CDR3 reads TGTGCCAGTAGTATAAGGACAGGATCCTACGAGCAGTACTTC.

This chain uses TRBV6-5 with TRBJ2-7, with TRBD1 as a possible D gene (5 bases). Germline-derived CDR1 and CDR2 are MNHEY and SVGAGI. V gave up 2 bases and J gave up 0 bases, with 11 bases separating them. CDR3 size: 15 residues. CDR3 loop: CASSYVQGSSYEQYF. CDR3 nucleotide sequence: TGTGCCAGCAGTTACGTTCAGGGAAGCTCCTACGAGCAGTACTTC.

V gene TRBV6-5 combines with J gene TRBJ1-5; D perhaps matches TRBD1 (6 bases). Trimming pared 5 bases from V and 5 bases from J, leaving 13 bases between. The CDR3 is made up of 14 amino acids. The germline V gene encodes CDR1 MNHEY and CDR2 SVGAGI. The CDR3 DNA follows: TGTGCCAGCAGTCTGCGGGGGGGCGATCAGCCCCAGCATTTT. It yields the protein CASSLRGGDQPQHF.

This clone was found once. This chain uses TRBV19 with TRBJ1-2; D not certain. Looked up from germline, CDR1 is LNHDA and CDR2 is SQIVND (reference sequence). The CDR3 consists of 12 residues. Between the trimmed V and J ends, which lost 3 bases and 5 bases, there was a span of 7 bases. The CDR3 loop is CASSMERYGYTF. CDR3 coding DNA: TGTGCCAGTAGTATGGAACGGTATGGCTACACCTTC. Using reference TRBV19 and TRBJ1-2 for the parts outside the CDR3, the full variable domain is DGGITQSPKYLFRKEGQNVTLSCEQNLNHDAMYWYRQDPGQGLRLIYYSQIVNDFQKGDIAEGYSVSREKKESFPLTVTSAQKNPTAFYLCASSMERYGYTFGSGTRLTVV.